Included here is one TCR beta chain sequence, with context. No antigen is known for it. No qualities accompany the bases; no much larger clone lies one base away. The CDR3 has 13 amino acids, counting the end cysteine and phenylalanine. The read is trimmed to its CDR3 DNA, 39 bases read in frame from base 1. V and J are truncated by 4 bases and 5 bases respectively, leaving an intervening sequence of 9 bases. From the germline V gene, CDR1 is KGHSH and CDR2 is LQKENI. RNA was extracted with the RNeasy kit and about 0.45 to 1 ug was reverse transcribed using random hexamers. The immunoSEQ multiplex PCR assay, which covers 54 Vbeta and 13 Jbeta segments, was used to amplify TCR beta CDR3 regions. PCR amplification bias was corrected by using a synthetic template baseline for primer optimization and computational correction. As for the original processing: Reads were assigned to V, D and J genes according to IMGT and analyzed in immunoSEQ Analyzer, with only productive sequences retained. To calculate clonality, Shannon entropy was normalized by log2 of the number of productive unique sequences and then subtracted from one. Public and private clones were assessed among the 100 most prevalent clones of each patient and control. Clones were defined as Susac-specific if absent from the healthy and MS cohorts, from more than 900 published viral clones and from other ImmuneACCESS disease sequences. TCRdb cleaned the public reads at Q25 with fastp, built clones with MiXCR and kept in-frame beta chains. Duplicate CDR3 protein sequences are folded into a single record with the most common DNA and genes. The V and J calls were determined by TCRdb, not by the authors. In all, the sample holds approximately 200,000 distinct CDR3 sequences, and approximately 95% of those were seen once. The ten most abundant clones make up 0.07% to 0.095% of the sample.

This sample was included in a study of CD8 T cells in Susac syndrome (dated by TCRdb to the late 2010s). At the level of the whole study: Repertoire sequencing was used to test whether CD8+ T cell activation and differentiation in Susac syndrome was antigen driven. The research as a whole found: The TCR sequencing and HLA analysis was acknowledged to have included a relatively small number of individuals.

Peripheral blood CD8+ and CD4+ T cells from healthy donors, Susac syndrome patients and multiple sclerosis patients were profiled by high-throughput TCR beta sequencing. Treatment-naive patients with stable or active relapsing-remitting disease fulfilling revised McDonald criteria were used as multiple sclerosis controls. Bulk CD8+ and CD4+ T cells were purified by magnetic negative isolation, whereas CD8+ TEMRA cells were enriched by FACS. Blood was collected in EDTA tubes and processed within 24 hours, with PBMCs isolated through density gradient centrifugation. PBMCs destined for TCR sequencing were cryopreserved in liquid nitrogen and later thawed in a 37 °C water bath. The sorted or isolated CD4+, CD8+ and CD8+ TEMRA cells had a purity of 90% or higher.

In this chain, TRBV18 is recombined with TRBJ2-1; TRBD1 is possibly the D segment (6 matching bases). The receptor was isolated from a human donor with multiple sclerosis. Sequencing used CD4+ T cells from PBMCs. The nucleotides are TGTGCCAGCTCACAGGACAGTAACAATGAGCAGTTCTTC. The resulting protein is CASSQDSNNEQFF.